The 20 T cell receptor beta chains below were found in one sample sequenced in a study of blood T cell repertoires in COVID-19. TCRdb's copy holds only in-frame clones and misses some; the assay was immunoSEQ multiplex PCR. This table holds about 400,000 clones, around 87% found once. Sequenced material: PBMCs or T cells enriched from blood (not recorded which). The origin of the receptors is a man in his forties or fifties in a cohort exposed to, infected with or recovered from COVID-19 (not recorded which).

V is TRBV9 and J is TRBJ2-1; D call uncertain. Germline assignment: CDR1 SGDLS and CDR2 YYNGEE. This CDR3 has 12 residues. The V and J ends lost 0 bases and 6 bases respectively, with 4 bases between them. The CDR3, as DNA: TGTGCCAGCAGCGTAGAGAGCAATGAGCAGTTCTTC. Amino acids: CASSVESNEQFF.

The V call is TRBV3-1 (or the pseudogene TRBV3-2), the J call TRBJ2-1; D gene ambiguous. Per germline, CDR1 LGHDT and CDR2 YNNKEL (reference sequence). V gave up 4 bases and J gave up 0 bases, with 10 bases separating them. The CDR3 loop spans 15 amino acids. CDR3 nucleotide sequence: TGTGCCAGCAGCCCAACTACAAGCTCCTACAATGAGCAGTTCTTC. It is translated as CASSPTTSSYNEQFF.

The rearrangement links TRBV27 to TRBJ2-1, with 14 positions matching TRBD2. The trim removed 0 bases at V and 10 bases at J, leaving 8 bases unmatched. There are 17 residues in the CDR3. Germline lookup yields CDR1 MNHEY and CDR2 SMNVEV (reference sequence). CDR3 sequence: CASSLSIGLAGGREQFF. The CDR3 DNA sequence: TGTGCCAGCAGTTTATCGATAGGACTAGCGGGAGGCAGGGAGCAGTTCTTC.

The chain is built from TRBV5-8 and TRBJ1-1; D unclear. This CDR3 region has 11 residues. CDR1 SGHTS and CDR2 YDEGEE come from the germline V gene. The germline V and J ends were trimmed by 2 bases and 11 bases, with 10 bases remaining between them. CDR3 DNA: TGTGCCAGCAGCTTAAGAGGATGGGCTTTCTTT. Translated: CASSLRGWAFF.

This rearrangement joins TRBV28 to TRBJ1-4; TRBD1 matches at 8 bases. The CDR3 runs to 15 residues. Germline V gives CDR1 MDHEN, CDR2 SYDVKM. Trimming at V came to 6 bases and at J to 5 bases, leaving 8 bases not matched to a gene. DNA of the CDR3: TGTGCCAGCAGCCGTACCGGGACAGGAAATGAAAAACTGTTTTTT. As protein: CASSRTGTGNEKLFF.

The V and J genes are TRBV11-2 and TRBJ2-5, with D perhaps matching TRBD1 (6 bases). The CDR3 runs 18 residues. With 3 bases removed from V and 3 bases from J, the gap between germline ends came to 23 bases. CDR1 is SGHAT, CDR2 FQNNGV, per germline. CDR3 protein: CASSFVYGGGGSKETQYF. The CDR3 coding sequence is TGTGCCAGCAGCTTTGTGTATGGGGGCGGCGGCTCCAAAGAGACCCAGTACTTC.

The J gene is TRBJ1-4, the V gene TRBV6-1; tentatively, D is TRBD1 (5 bases). CDR3 length: 16 amino acids. Germline assignment: CDR1 MNHNS and CDR2 SASEGT. Trimming left V 2 bases short and J 8 bases short, with 18 bases between. The DNA of the CDR3 is TGTGCCAGCAGTGAATTGAAGGGGTCAGGTCAAGAAAAACTGTTTTTT. It codes for CASSELKGSGQEKLFF.

This clone was seen a single time. The J gene is TRBJ2-2, the V gene TRBV19; 11 nucleotides agree with TRBD2. Germline V gene lookup returns CDR1 LNHDA and CDR2 SQIVND (reference sequence). The ends lost 10 bases at V and 5 bases at J; junction bases unmatched: 15. The CDR3 totals 17 residues. The CDR3 nucleotides are TGTGCCACCCGAAGAACTAGCGGGAGCTCTGGTACCGGGGAGCTGTTTTTT. Translating it yields CATRRTSGSSGTGELFF.

J is TRBJ2-5 and V is TRBV10-3, with 8 bases identical to TRBD1. With V trimmed by 4 bases and J by 5 bases, 3 bases remained unmatched. The CDR3 has 13 amino acids. The germline gives CDR1 ENHRY, CDR2 SYGVKD. The CDR3 DNA reads TGTGCCATCAGTGGACAGGGGCTTGAGACCCAGTACTTC. It translates to CAISGQGLETQYF.

The gene calls are TRBV19 and TRBJ2-3, with D possibly being TRBD2 (6 bases). Germline CDR1 reads LNHDA; CDR2 reads SQIVND (reference sequence). V was pared by 5 bases and J by 2 bases, with 17 bases between. This CDR3 has 16 residues. As DNA, the CDR3 is TGTGCCAGTAGTCATAGGTCTAGCGCCTACACAGATACGCAGTATTTT. This gives the protein CASSHRSSAYTDTQYF.

V usage is TRBV19 and J usage is TRBJ2-1; D might be TRBD1 (6 bases). V lost 0 bases to trimming and J lost 5 bases, with 11 bases between them. CDR3 length equals 15 residues. Looked up from germline, CDR1 is LNHDA and CDR2 is SQIVND (reference sequence). The CDR3 sequence: CASSIETGWDNEQFF. The CDR3 DNA is TGTGCCAGTAGTATAGAAACAGGGTGGGACAATGAGCAGTTCTTC. Using reference TRBV19 and TRBJ2-1 for the parts outside the CDR3, the full variable domain is DGGITQSPKYLFRKEGQNVTLSCEQNLNHDAMYWYRQDPGQGLRLIYYSQIVNDFQKGDIAEGYSVSREKKESFPLTVTSAQKNPTAFYLCASSIETGWDNEQFFGPGTRLTVL.

This clone showed up just once. The chain uses TRBV7-3 and TRBJ2-1, with D possibly TRBD2 on 6 matching bases. The CDR3 runs 14 residues. From germline, CDR1 is SGHTA and CDR2 FQGTGA. Trimming cost V 1 base and J 10 bases, with 14 bases left between them. This chain's CDR3 is CASSLSFSGGEQFF. CDR3 bases: TGTGCCAGCAGCTTAAGTTTCAGTGGAGGGGAGCAGTTCTTC.

The chain combines TRBV5-4 with TRBJ1-5; unclear D gene. CDR3 length: 15 amino acids. The V and J ends lost 0 bases and 6 bases respectively, with 13 bases between them. Germline values: CDR1 SGHNT, CDR2 YYREEE (reference sequence). This CDR3 reads CASSLDSRGPQPQHF. CDR3 in DNA: TGTGCCAGCAGCTTGGATAGCCGGGGTCCTCAGCCCCAGCATTTT.

V usage is TRBV7-6 and J usage is TRBJ2-7, with 7 bases aligning to TRBD1. This CDR3 contains 15 residues. The germline V gene has CDR1 SGHVS and CDR2 FNYEAQ. With V trimmed by 1 base and J by 6 bases, 9 bases remained unmatched. CDR3 sequence reads: CASSLVGDSEGEQYF. CDR3 nucleotides: TGTGCCAGCAGCTTAGTTGGGGACAGCGAAGGCGAGCAGTACTTC.

The chain carries TRBV28 and TRBJ2-1; 7 bases agree with TRBD2. CDR3 length: 16 residues. V lost 2 bases and J lost 7; bases outside the gene matches: 11. Germline V gene sequence: CDR1 MDHEN, CDR2 SYDVKM. CDR3 sequence (DNA): TGTGCCAGCAGTTTAGCGGGAGTGCCTTTTACGAATGAGCAGTTCTTC. Translation gives CASSLAGVPFTNEQFF.

The chain has TRBV5-1 and TRBJ2-1; D may be TRBD2 (7 bases). V was shortened by 4 bases and J by 5 bases, with 16 bases between the two germline ends. CDR3 length equals 15 residues. Germline V gene sequence: CDR1 SGHRS, CDR2 YFSETQ. CDR3 region: CASSPSGGRNNEQFF. CDR3 DNA: TGCGCCAGCAGCCCATCGGGGGGCCGCAACAATGAGCAGTTCTTC.

Here the CDR3 reads CASRTGGEQFF. The CDR3 DNA is TGTGCCAGCCGAACAGGGGGCGAGCAGTTCTTC. This sequence joins TRBV27 and TRBJ2-1; 9 nucleotides align to TRBD1. The germline V gene encodes CDR1 MNHEY and CDR2 SMNVEV (reference sequence). This CDR3 has 11 residues. J gave up 10 bases and V 8 bases, and 3 bases lay outside the gene matches.

The chain uses TRBV20-1 and TRBJ2-5; weak D call: TRBD2 (5 bases). CDR1 is DFQATT and CDR2 is SNEGSKA in the germline V gene (reference sequence). V shed 3 bases and J shed 4 bases, with 21 bases lying between them. This CDR3 is 16 amino acids long. CDR3 region: CSASAGGRRGGETQYF. The CDR3 nucleotides are TGCAGTGCTAGTGCCGGAGGTAGGAGAGGAGGAGAGACCCAGTACTTC.

The genes are TRBV10-1 and TRBJ2-1; D is uncertain. V was cut by 0 bases and J by 0 bases, with 9 bases left in between. CDR1 and CDR2 from the germline V gene are WNHNN and SYGVQD (reference sequence). CDR3 length equals 16 residues. CDR3 nucleotides: TGCGCCAGCAGTGAGTCCCCCCGGAGCTCCTACAATGAGCAGTTCTTC. As protein: CASSESPRSSYNEQFF.

The V gene is TRBV5-1, the J gene TRBJ1-2, with TRBD1 identical over 7 bases. This CDR3 contains 13 residues. J lost 4 bases, V lost 4 bases, and 4 bases had no gene match. CDR1 is SGHRS, CDR2 YFSETQ, per germline. The CDR3 DNA follows: TGCGCCAGCAGCGTCGACAGGGTCTATGGCTACACCTTC. Its protein is CASSVDRVYGYTF.